Each of the 10 T cell receptor beta chains below was sequenced from the same sample in a study of OX40 agonist ivuxolimab in advanced cancers. Library preparation employed the immunoSEQ multiplex PCR assay. What TCRdb holds here is the immuneACCESS table cut down to in-frame rearrangements. Part of the clones is not present; checked against another copy, under half of the missing clones reflect an unresolved V gene, and the others are unexplained. The sample table holds nearly 70,000 clones, of which over 75% were seen once. The ten biggest clones cover roughly 6.1% of the sample. This material consisted of CD4+ or CD8+ T cells sorted from blood, taken in a trial of the OX40 agonist ivuxolimab. The receptors derive from an adult with an advanced solid tumor such as melanoma, head and neck, liver or kidney cancer.

This chain connects TRBV15 to TRBJ2-7, with D maybe TRBD1 (8 bases). The germline V and J ends were trimmed by 0 bases and 3 bases, with 36 bases remaining between them. The germline V gene encodes CDR1 LNHNV and CDR2 YYDKDF (reference sequence). The CDR3 totals 23 residues. The CDR3 region has the DNA TGTGCCACCAGCAGAGAGGGGGGGAGATTATCTGGGACAGGCCTTACAAGAAGCTACGAGCAGTACTTC. This codes for CATSREGGRLSGTGLTRSYEQYF.

This chain connects TRBV28 to TRBJ1-2, with D unresolved. Per germline, CDR1 MDHEN and CDR2 SYDVKM. The ends were cut back, 6 bases at V and 2 bases at J, with 10 bases in the middle. The CDR3 contains 13 residues. DNA of the CDR3: TGTGCCAGCAGAAAATCGGGGAACTATGGCTACACCTTC. Its protein is CASRKSGNYGYTF.

J is TRBJ1-6 and V is TRBV30; 8 nucleotides match TRBD1. This CDR3 is built from 16 residues. The ends lost 3 bases at V and 4 bases at J; junction bases unmatched: 8. From germline, CDR1 is GTSNPN and CDR2 SVGIG (reference sequence). The CDR3 DNA follows: TGTGCCTGGAGCCCCTTGGACAGGGCTTATAATTCACCCCTCCACTTT. It translates to CAWSPLDRAYNSPLHF.

V and J are TRBV7-9 and TRBJ2-2, with TRBD1 as a possible D gene (5 bases). Germline V gene lookup returns CDR1 SEHNR and CDR2 FQNEAQ (reference sequence). The V end lost 10 bases, the J end lost 2 bases, and 11 bases lay between the germline ends. This CDR3 has 13 residues. As DNA, the CDR3 is TGTGCCATAGGACAAAGTAACACCGGGGAGCTGTTTTTT. Residues: CAIGQSNTGELFF.

The genes are TRBV6-6 and TRBJ2-7; D gene ambiguous. Looked up from germline, CDR1 is MNHNY and CDR2 is SVGAGI (reference sequence). Trimming cost V 0 bases and J 7 bases, with 7 bases left between them. The CDR3 loop spans 12 amino acids. CDR3 sequence (DNA): TGTGCCAGCAGTTACTCGATAGTGGAGCAGTACTTC. Translating gives CASSYSIVEQYF.

This chain connects TRBV2 to TRBJ2-5; TRBD2 matches at 7 bases. This CDR3 is 14 amino acids long. With 3 bases clipped from V and 1 base from J, the junction kept 2 bases outside the gene matches. Germline lookup yields CDR1 SNHLY and CDR2 FYNNEI. The CDR3 DNA reads as TGTGCCAGCAGTGACGGGAGGAGCCAAGAGACCCAGTACTTC. Residues: CASSDGRSQETQYF.

Details on this clone: The junction departs from the called germline gene at one end, perhaps through a read error. Other nucleotide sequences in the sample specify the same CDR3. The V and J genes are TRBV5-1 and TRBJ2-2; weak D call: TRBD1 (5 bases). The CDR3 runs to 13 residues. CDR1 and CDR2 (germline): SGHRS, YFSETQ. DNA of the CDR3: TGCGCCAGTAGCTTCGACAGCACCGGGGAGCTGTTTTTT. Its translation is CASSFDSTGELFF.

This sequence joins TRBV20-1 and TRBJ2-5; D remains ambiguous. V was shortened by 6 bases and J by 4 bases, with 9 bases between the two germline ends. The CDR3 has 11 amino acids. Per the germline V gene, CDR1 is DFQATT and CDR2 is SNEGSKA (reference sequence). CDR3 nucleotides: TGCAGTGCCTTTTGGGTAGAGACCCAGTACTTC. It yields the protein CSAFWVETQYF.

The V and J genes are TRBV27 and TRBJ2-2; D not certain. The germline V gene encodes CDR1 MNHEY and CDR2 SMNVEV (reference sequence). The V end was cut by 8 bases, the J end by 3 bases, with 10 bases between. This CDR3 spans 13 amino acids. CDR3 region: CASGRWDTGELFF. The CDR3 DNA is TGTGCCAGCGGTCGTTGGGACACCGGGGAGCTGTTTTTT.

The V call is TRBV30, the J call TRBJ1-1; D uncertain. Per germline, CDR1 GTSNPN and CDR2 SVGIG (reference sequence). The CDR3 consists of 13 residues. Trimming removed 0 bases at V and 4 bases at J, with 9 bases between. In DNA, the CDR3 is TGTGCCTGGAGTGTACTAGGGAGCACTGAAGCTTTCTTT. Translated: CAWSVLGSTEAFF. Based on the CDR3 plus reference TRBV30 and TRBJ1-1, the full variable domain is SQTIHQWPATLVQPVGSPLSLECTVEGTSNPNLYWYRQAAGRGLQLLFYSVGIGQISSEVPQNLSASRPQDRQFILSSKKLLLSDSGFYLCAWSVLGSTEAFFGQGTRLTVV.